These 21 T cell receptor beta chains were sequenced from one sample in a study of cytomegalovirus exposure and HLA in healthy donors. Generated by immunoSEQ multiplex PCR, the TCRdb table keeps only in-frame clones and is missing some. The data hold fewer than 250,000 clones, with less than 90% observed a single time. Sample: PBMCs. The receptors were sampled from a woman aged 18-29 years in good health and CMV-seronegative.

The chain uses TRBV2 and TRBJ2-3, with 12 bases matching TRBD2. Germline CDR1 is SNHLY and CDR2 is FYNNEI. V trimming: 4 bases; J trimming: 9 bases; junction bases outside the gene matches: 8. CDR3 size: 15 residues. The CDR3 loop reads CASSGRRTSGETQYF. The CDR3 DNA follows: TGTGCCAGCAGTGGGAGACGGACTAGCGGGGAGACGCAGTATTTT.

This clone was observed once. The chain carries TRBV5-1 and TRBJ1-2; 8 nucleotides line up with TRBD1. CDR3 length: 13 amino acids. Looked up from germline, CDR1 is SGHRS and CDR2 is YFSETQ. The J segment lost 12 bases and the V segment lost 4 bases, leaving 11 bases of the junction unmatched. The CDR3 DNA reads TGCGCCAGCAGCCCGGACAGGGAATGGAGGCACACCTTC. Amino acid sequence: CASSPDREWRHTF.

This chain links TRBV30 with TRBJ2-5; D perhaps matches TRBD2 (5 bases). V was cut by 2 bases and J by 5 bases, with 12 bases left in between. Germline V gene lookup returns CDR1 GTSNPN and CDR2 SVGIG (reference sequence). The CDR3 runs to 13 residues. CDR3 coding DNA: TGTGCCTGGAGTTTCGGGAATGGGGAGACCCAGTACTTC. This encodes CAWSFGNGETQYF.

The V and J genes are TRBV7-9 and TRBJ1-2; no reliable D call. CDR1 and CDR2 (germline): SEHNR, FQNEAQ (reference sequence). CDR3 length: 13 residues. V lost 5 bases and J 6 bases, leaving 13 bases between the germline ends. The CDR3 is CASSPRSYDGYTF. DNA for the CDR3: TGTGCCAGCAGCCCCAGATCTTACGATGGCTACACCTTC.

V gene TRBV6-5 combines with J gene TRBJ1-6; D unclear. The CDR3 loop spans 13 amino acids. Germline V lookup: CDR1 MNHEY, CDR2 SVGAGI. The V end lost 0 bases, the J end lost 11 bases, and 8 bases lay between the germline ends. Here the CDR3 DNA reads TGTGCCAGCAGTTACTCCCTCTTGACACCCCTCCACTTT. Amino acid sequence: CASSYSLLTPLHF.

The V gene is TRBV6-5, the J gene TRBJ1-5; no clear D. The germline CDR1 and CDR2 sequences are MNHEY and SVGAGI. The CDR3 extends over 14 amino acids. V was trimmed by 0 bases and J by 8 bases, leaving 11 bases between them. The CDR3 bases are TGTGCCAGCAGTTACTCTTTTGGTAGGGAGCCCCAGCATTTT. Translated, it gives CASSYSFGREPQHF.

The genes are TRBV27 and TRBJ1-6; D is undetermined. Germline assignment: CDR1 MNHEY and CDR2 SMNVEV (reference sequence). V lost 0 bases, J lost 0 bases, and 9 bases lay in between. The CDR3 contains 17 residues. This CDR3 is CASSLSPGGSYNSPLHF. As DNA, the CDR3 is TGTGCCAGCAGTTTATCCCCGGGAGGCTCCTATAATTCACCCCTCCACTTT.

This chain uses TRBV6-6 with TRBJ2-2; no clear D. The germline CDR1 and CDR2 sequences are MNHNY and SVGAGI (reference sequence). V shed 5 bases and J shed 4 bases, with 17 bases lying between them. The CDR3 runs 16 residues. As DNA, the CDR3 is TGTGCCAGCAGTAAGCAAGGGTCTAAGGGCACCGGGGAGCTGTTTTTT. Protein: CASSKQGSKGTGELFF.

This sequence joins TRBV7-2 and TRBJ1-2; D is possibly TRBD1 (5 bases). V shed 5 bases and J shed 5 bases, with 15 bases lying between them. CDR1 SGHTA and CDR2 FQGNSA come from the germline V gene. The CDR3 loop spans 14 amino acids. CDR3 nucleotide sequence: TGTGCCAGCAGCCGCGAGCCAGGGACTTATGGCTACACCTTC. Its translation: CASSREPGTYGYTF. The whole variable domain, remainder taken from reference TRBV7-2 and TRBJ1-2, is GAGVSQSPSNKVTEKGKDVELRCDPISGHTALYWYRQSLGQGLEFLIYFQGNSAPDKSGLPSDRFSAERTGGSVSTLTIQRTQQEDSAVYLCASSREPGTYGYTFGSGTRLTVV.

The chain uses TRBV9 and TRBJ1-2; 9 positions agree with TRBD1. The CDR3 is made up of 14 amino acids. J gave up 7 bases and V 4 bases, and 8 bases lay outside the gene matches. The germline V gene encodes CDR1 SGDLS and CDR2 YYNGEE. CDR3 in DNA: TGTGCCAGCAGCACCTGGACAGGGGTTGCTGGCTACACCTTC. Translating it yields CASSTWTGVAGYTF.

The chain has TRBV9 and TRBJ2-5; D perhaps matches TRBD1 (6 bases). The CDR3 length is 16 residues. V dropped 1 base and J dropped 1 base, with 14 bases sitting between them. From germline, CDR1 is SGDLS and CDR2 YYNGEE. The CDR3 region is CASSVWGRGIQETQYF. The CDR3 DNA reads TGTGCCAGCAGCGTATGGGGGCGAGGGATCCAAGAGACCCAGTACTTC.

The chain employs TRBV27 and TRBJ1-1, with D possibly matching TRBD1 (6 bases). Per germline, CDR1 MNHEY and CDR2 SMNVEV (reference sequence). V lost 2 bases and J 1 base, leaving 11 bases between the germline ends. The CDR3 covers 15 residues. The CDR3 here is CASSLRRTENTEAFF. For the CDR3, the DNA is TGTGCCAGCAGTTTAAGAAGGACAGAGAACACTGAAGCTTTCTTT.

The rearrangement joins TRBV2 to TRBJ2-7; TRBD1 aligns across 8 bases. Germline trimming cut 4 bases from V and 3 bases from J; bases unmatched to any gene: 5. Germline loops: CDR1 SNHLY, CDR2 FYNNEI. The CDR3 length is 14 residues. CDR3 protein: CASSGQGRDYEQYF. The CDR3 DNA follows: TGTGCCAGCAGTGGACAGGGGCGGGACTACGAGCAGTACTTC.

This sequence joins TRBV4-1 and TRBJ2-1, with a possible D match to TRBD1 (6 bases). CDR1 and CDR2 (germline): MGHRA, YSYEKL. The CDR3 is made up of 17 amino acids. Between the trimmed V and J ends, which lost 1 base and 0 bases, there was a span of 13 bases. The CDR3 loop is CASSQGARGSSYNEQFF. CDR3 nucleotides: TGCGCCAGCAGCCAAGGAGCCAGGGGAAGCTCCTACAATGAGCAGTTCTTC.

J is TRBJ1-1 and V is TRBV7-8, with unresolved D. The CDR3 runs 14 residues. With 5 bases removed from V and 5 bases from J, the gap between germline ends came to 15 bases. The V gene's germline CDR1 is SGHVS and CDR2 FQNEAQ. The CDR3 DNA sequence: TGTGCCAGCAGCCTTACAAGGAAGAAGACTGAAGCTTTCTTT. This codes for CASSLTRKKTEAFF.

The chain uses TRBV20-1 and TRBJ2-7, with D maybe TRBD2 (5 bases). Trimming cost V 6 bases and J 5 bases, with 11 bases left between them. CDR3 length: 11 amino acids. Germline CDR1 reads DFQATT; CDR2 reads SNEGSKA (reference sequence). The CDR3 here is CSATRSNEQYF. In nucleotides, the CDR3 is TGCAGTGCCACTAGGAGCAACGAGCAGTACTTC.

The V and J genes are TRBV5-6 and TRBJ1-4; D unresolved. V gave up 0 bases and J gave up 8 bases, with 11 bases separating them. There are 14 residues in the CDR3. Germline V gene data show CDR1 as SGHDT and CDR2 as YYEEEE. CDR3 in amino acids: CASSLVREQEKLFF. CDR3 in DNA: TGTGCCAGCAGCTTGGTTAGGGAGCAGGAAAAACTGTTTTTT.

Only a few counts were recorded for this clone. V and J are TRBV2 and TRBJ1-5; D remains unclear. The CDR3 runs to 13 residues. Germline loops: CDR1 SNHLY, CDR2 FYNNEI. The germline V and J ends were trimmed by 6 bases and 0 bases, with 6 bases remaining between them. DNA for the CDR3: TGTGCCAGCAGCGGGTATAGCAATCAGCCCCAGCATTTT. This encodes CASSGYSNQPQHF.

This chain uses TRBV6-5 with TRBJ2-3, with TRBD2 matching over 9 bases. Germline V gene sequence: CDR1 MNHEY, CDR2 SVGAGI. CDR3 size: 15 residues. V lost 2 bases, J lost 5 bases, and 5 bases stayed unmatched. CDR3 coding DNA: TGTGCCAGCAGTTACAGGGCGGGGGGGGTAGATACGCAGTATTTT. The encoded protein is CASSYRAGGVDTQYF.

J is TRBJ2-1 and V is TRBV5-1; TRBD2 matches at 11 bases. CDR3 length equals 18 residues. Trimming at V came to 2 bases and at J to 6 bases, leaving 13 bases not matched to a gene. CDR1 and CDR2 (germline): SGHRS, YFSETQ. The CDR3 here is CASSLVTYRLAGLNEQFF. The DNA of the CDR3 is TGCGCCAGCAGCTTAGTTACCTACAGACTAGCGGGACTCAATGAGCAGTTCTTC.

The chain employs TRBV25-1 and TRBJ1-4; a possible D gene is TRBD1 (6 bases). The CDR3 contains 13 residues. Germline V gives CDR1 MGHDK, CDR2 SYGVNS. The V end was cut by 2 bases, the J end by 11 bases, with 12 bases between. Here the CDR3 reads CASSELDSTKLFF. CDR3 bases: TGTGCCAGCAGTGAACTGGACAGTACCAAACTGTTTTTT.